This T cell receptor beta chain was sequenced for a study of T cells after yellow fever vaccination. About the research overall: Fractions of low cell number were prepared using SMART-Seq v4 Ultra Low Input.

Whole-study results and caveats: Once the booster was given, most primary-vaccination clones reappeared, at approximately 97% for CD4 and 88% for CD8.

By 5'RACE template switching, TCR cDNA was produced, with a universal primer site and UMIs added in the process. From the 5' RACE reads, TCRdb called clonotypes with MiXCR, one entry per CDR3 protein. The table records under 550,000 distinct CDR3 sequences, just over 20% of them present only once. The CDR3 has 15 amino acids. Trimming stripped 3 bases from V and 3 bases from J, with 14 bases between. In regard to this clonotype: Its antigen is unidentified.

Sequencing used PBMCs, obtained less than 25 days after the first yellow fever vaccination. This receptor was taken from a man younger than 35 who received the YFV17D yellow fever vaccine. V usage is TRBV12-3 or TRBV12-4 and J usage is TRBJ2-5; D is ambiguous. DNA of the CDR3: TGTGCCAGCAGTTTCTCTAGTGACGTTGAAGAGACCCAGTACTTC. Translation gives CASSFSSDVEETQYF.